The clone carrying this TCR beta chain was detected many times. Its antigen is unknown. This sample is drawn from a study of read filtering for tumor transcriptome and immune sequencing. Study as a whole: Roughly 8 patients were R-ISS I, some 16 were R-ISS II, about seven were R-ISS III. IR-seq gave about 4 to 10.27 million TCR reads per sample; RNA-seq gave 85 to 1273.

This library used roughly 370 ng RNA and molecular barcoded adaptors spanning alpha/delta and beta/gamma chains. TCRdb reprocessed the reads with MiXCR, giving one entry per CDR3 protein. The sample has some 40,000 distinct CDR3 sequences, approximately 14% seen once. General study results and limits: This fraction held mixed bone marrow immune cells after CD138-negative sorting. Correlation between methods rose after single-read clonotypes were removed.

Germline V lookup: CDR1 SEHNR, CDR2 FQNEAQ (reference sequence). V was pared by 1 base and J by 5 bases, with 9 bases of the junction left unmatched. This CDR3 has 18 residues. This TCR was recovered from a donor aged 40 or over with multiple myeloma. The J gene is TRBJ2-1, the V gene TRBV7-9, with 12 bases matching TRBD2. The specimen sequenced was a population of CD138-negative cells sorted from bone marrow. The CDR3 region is CASSLELSSGRANNEQFF. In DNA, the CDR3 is TGTGCCAGCAGCTTAGAGCTCTCTAGCGGGAGGGCCAACAATGAGCAGTTCTTC.